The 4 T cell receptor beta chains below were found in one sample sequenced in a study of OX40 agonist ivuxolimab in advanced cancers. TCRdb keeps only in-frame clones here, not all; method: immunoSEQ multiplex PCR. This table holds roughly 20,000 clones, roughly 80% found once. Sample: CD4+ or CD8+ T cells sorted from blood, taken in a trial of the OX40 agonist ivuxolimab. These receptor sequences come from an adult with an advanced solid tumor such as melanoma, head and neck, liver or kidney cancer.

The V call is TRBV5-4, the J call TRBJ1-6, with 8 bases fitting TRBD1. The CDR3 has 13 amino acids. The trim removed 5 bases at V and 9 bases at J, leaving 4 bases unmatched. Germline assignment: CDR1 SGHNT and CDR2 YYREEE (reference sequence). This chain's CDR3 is CASSRTGSSPLHF. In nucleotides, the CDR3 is TGTGCCAGCAGTCGGACAGGGAGTTCACCCCTCCACTTT. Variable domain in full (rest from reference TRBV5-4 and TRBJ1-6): ETGVTQSPTHLIKTRGQQVTLRCSSQSGHNTVSWYQQALGQGPQFIFQYYREEENGRGNFPPRFSGLQFPNYSSELNVNALELDDSALYLCASSRTGSSPLHFGNGTRLTVT.

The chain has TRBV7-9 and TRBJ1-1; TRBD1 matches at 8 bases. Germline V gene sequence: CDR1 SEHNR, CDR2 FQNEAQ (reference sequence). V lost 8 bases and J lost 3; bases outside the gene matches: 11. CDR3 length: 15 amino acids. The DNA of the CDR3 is TGTGCCAGCCGAGGGGGACTGACAGGGGACACTGAAGCTTTCTTT. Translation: CASRGGLTGDTEAFF. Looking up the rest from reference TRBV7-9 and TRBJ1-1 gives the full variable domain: DTGVSQNPRHKITKRGQNVTFRCDPISEHNRLYWYRQTLGQGPEFLTYFQNEAQLEKSRLLSDRFSAERPKGSFSTLEIQRTEQGDSAMYLCASRGGLTGDTEAFFGQGTRLTVV.

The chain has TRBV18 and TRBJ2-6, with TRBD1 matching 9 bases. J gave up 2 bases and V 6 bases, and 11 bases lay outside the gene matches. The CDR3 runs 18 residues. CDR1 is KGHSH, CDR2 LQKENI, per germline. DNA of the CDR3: TGTGCCAGCTCGCCCTACGGACAGGGGAGGGCTGGGGCCAACGTCCTGACTTTC. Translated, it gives CASSPYGQGRAGANVLTF.

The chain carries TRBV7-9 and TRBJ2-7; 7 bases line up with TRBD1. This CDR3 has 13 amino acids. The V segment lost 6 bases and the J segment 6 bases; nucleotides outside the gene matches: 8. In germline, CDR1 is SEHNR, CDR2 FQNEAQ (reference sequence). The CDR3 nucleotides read TGTGCCAGCAGACCCCAGGGGGACGGCGAGCAGTACTTC. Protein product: CASRPQGDGEQYF.